This T cell receptor beta chain was identified in a study of blood T cells in healthy people across ages. Study-wide points: Aged donors had fewer naive CD4+ cells and lower diversity than long-lived donors. Measured against age, TCR beta diversity per million T cells decreased in a roughly linear manner.

Notes on this clonotype: The antigen is undetermined.

Through a sample-barcoded 5' primer and a J-beta primer mix, a second PCR was run for roughly 6 to 12 cycles. Researchers report that a template-switch adaptor with 12 random nucleotides tagged each cDNA molecule. In TCRdb, the 5' RACE reads were re-called with MiXCR into one record per CDR3 protein. This sample yields over 1,500,000 distinct CDR3 sequences, of which around half are seen a single time; more than 2% belongs to the top ten. With 0 bases clipped from V and 3 bases from J, the junction kept 6 bases outside the gene matches. This CDR3 contains 16 residues. Germline CDR1 reads MNHEY; CDR2 reads SMNVEV (reference sequence).

V is TRBV27 and J is TRBJ2-7, with 9 bases that match TRBD2. Sequencing used blood. The sequence derives from a woman aged 40 to 49 in good health. CDR3 DNA: TGTGCCAGCAGTTTATCAGGCACTAGCGGGCGCTACGAGCAGTACTTC. This encodes CASSLSGTSGRYEQYF.